Sequencing of this TCR beta chain was carried out in a study of Ad26.COV2.S vaccination and SARS-CoV-2 variants. Study background: Donor was assigned to the Ad26.COV2.S arm of trial COV1001. Study-wide results and limits: Placebo recipients had lower spike-specific TCR breadth than vaccine recipients.

The table lists this clone with a few counts. Its specificity is unknown. Repertoires were generated with immunoSEQ multiplex PCR, while TCRdb's copy carries only in-frame clones and drops some. The sample has 300,000 to 400,000 clones, 75% to 90% seen once. Treatment of the sample: around 19 received Ad26.COV2.S at low or high dose, single or two shots; five or six received placebo; per-sample allocation not given. Collection of the samples took place on day 63 after the first injection of vaccine or placebo. Immunization relied on an Ad26 vector, which expressed Wuhan-strain SARS-CoV-2 spike. V lost 3 bases and J lost 6; bases outside the gene matches: 12. The germline V gene encodes CDR1 SGDLS and CDR2 YYNGEE. The CDR3 consists of 15 residues.

The chain couples TRBV9 to TRBJ2-7; 7 bases map to TRBD2. The source is a person aged 18-60 years who received the Ad26.COV2.S COVID-19 vaccine or a placebo. Sequencing was performed on peripheral blood, taken in a trial of Ad26.COV2.S vaccine versus placebo. CDR3 DNA sequence: TGTGCCAGCAGCGGATCCACTAGCGCGCCCGCCGAGCAGTACTTC. Protein: CASSGSTSAPAEQYF.